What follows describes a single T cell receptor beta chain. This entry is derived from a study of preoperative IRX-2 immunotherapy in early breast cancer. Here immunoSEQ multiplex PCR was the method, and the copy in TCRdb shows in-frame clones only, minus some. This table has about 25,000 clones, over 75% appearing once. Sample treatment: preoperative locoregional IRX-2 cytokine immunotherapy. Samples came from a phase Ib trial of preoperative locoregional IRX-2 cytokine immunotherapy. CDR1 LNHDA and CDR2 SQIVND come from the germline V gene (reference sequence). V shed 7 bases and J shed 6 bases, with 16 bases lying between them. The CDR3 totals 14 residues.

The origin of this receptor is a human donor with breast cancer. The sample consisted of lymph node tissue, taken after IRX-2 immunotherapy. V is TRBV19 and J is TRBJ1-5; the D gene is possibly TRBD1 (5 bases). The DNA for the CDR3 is TGTGCCAGTATGACCGGGGGGTTCTCTCAGCCCCAGCATTTT. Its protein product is CASMTGGFSQPQHF.